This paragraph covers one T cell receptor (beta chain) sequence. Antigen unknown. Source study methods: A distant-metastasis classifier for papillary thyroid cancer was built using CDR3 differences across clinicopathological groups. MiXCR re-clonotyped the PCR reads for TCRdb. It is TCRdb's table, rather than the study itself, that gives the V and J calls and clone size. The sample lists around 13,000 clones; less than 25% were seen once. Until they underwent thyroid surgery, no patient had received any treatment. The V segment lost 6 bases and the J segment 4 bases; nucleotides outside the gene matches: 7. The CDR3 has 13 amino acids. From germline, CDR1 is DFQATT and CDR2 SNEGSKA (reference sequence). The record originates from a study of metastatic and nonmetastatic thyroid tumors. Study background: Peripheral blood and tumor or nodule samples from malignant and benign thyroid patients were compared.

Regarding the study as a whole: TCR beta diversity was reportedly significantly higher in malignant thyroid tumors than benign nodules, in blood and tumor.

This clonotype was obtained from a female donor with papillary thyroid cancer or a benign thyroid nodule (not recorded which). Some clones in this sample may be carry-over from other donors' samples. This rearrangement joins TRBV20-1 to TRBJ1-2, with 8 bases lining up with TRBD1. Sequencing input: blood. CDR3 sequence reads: CSAGTGEFYGYTF. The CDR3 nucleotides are TGCAGTGCCGGGACAGGAGAATTCTATGGCTACACCTTC.